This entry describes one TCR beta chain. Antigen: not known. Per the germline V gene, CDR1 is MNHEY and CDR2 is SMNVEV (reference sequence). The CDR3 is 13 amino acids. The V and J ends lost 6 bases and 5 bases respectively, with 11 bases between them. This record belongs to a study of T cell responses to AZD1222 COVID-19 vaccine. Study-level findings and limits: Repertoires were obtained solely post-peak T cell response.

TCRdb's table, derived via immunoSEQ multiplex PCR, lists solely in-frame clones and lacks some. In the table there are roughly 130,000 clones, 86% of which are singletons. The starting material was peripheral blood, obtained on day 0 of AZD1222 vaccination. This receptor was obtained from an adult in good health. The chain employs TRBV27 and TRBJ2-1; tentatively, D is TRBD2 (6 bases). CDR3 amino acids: CASRSGLHNEQFF. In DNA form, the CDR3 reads TGTGCCAGCAGATCGGGACTTCACAATGAGCAGTTCTTC.